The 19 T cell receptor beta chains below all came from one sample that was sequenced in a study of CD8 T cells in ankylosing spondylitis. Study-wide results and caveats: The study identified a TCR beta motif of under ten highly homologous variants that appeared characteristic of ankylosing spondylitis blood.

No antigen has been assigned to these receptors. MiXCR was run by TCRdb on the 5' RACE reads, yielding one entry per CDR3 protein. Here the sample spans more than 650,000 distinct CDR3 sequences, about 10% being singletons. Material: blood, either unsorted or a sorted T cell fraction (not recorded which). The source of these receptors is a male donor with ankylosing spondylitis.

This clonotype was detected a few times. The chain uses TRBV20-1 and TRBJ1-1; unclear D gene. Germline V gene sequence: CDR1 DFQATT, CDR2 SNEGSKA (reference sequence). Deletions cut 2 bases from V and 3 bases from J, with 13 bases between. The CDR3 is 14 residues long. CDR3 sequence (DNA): TGCAGTGCTAGATCACCTCCATTGGACACTGAAGCTTTCTTT. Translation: CSARSPPLDTEAFF.

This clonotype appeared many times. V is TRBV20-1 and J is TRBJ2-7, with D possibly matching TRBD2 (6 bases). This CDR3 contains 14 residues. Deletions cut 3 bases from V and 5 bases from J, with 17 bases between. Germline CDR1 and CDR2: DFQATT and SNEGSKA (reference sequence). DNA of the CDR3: TGCAGTGCTAGCCATCCTCGGAGGGCCGACGAGCAGTACTTC. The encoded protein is CSASHPRRADEQYF.

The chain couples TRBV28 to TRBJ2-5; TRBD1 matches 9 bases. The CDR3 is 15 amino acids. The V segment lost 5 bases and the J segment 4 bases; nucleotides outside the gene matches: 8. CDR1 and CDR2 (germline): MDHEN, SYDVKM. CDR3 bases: TGTGCCAGCAGTACCCTGGGACAGGGAGCAGAGACCCAGTACTTC. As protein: CASSTLGQGAETQYF.

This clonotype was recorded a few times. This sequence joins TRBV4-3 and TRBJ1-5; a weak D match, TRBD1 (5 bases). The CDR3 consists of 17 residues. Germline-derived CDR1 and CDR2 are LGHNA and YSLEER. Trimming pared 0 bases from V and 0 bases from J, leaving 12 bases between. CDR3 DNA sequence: TGCGCCAGCAGCCAAGAACCATGGGGCCATAGCAATCAGCCCCAGCATTTT. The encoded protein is CASSQEPWGHSNQPQHF.

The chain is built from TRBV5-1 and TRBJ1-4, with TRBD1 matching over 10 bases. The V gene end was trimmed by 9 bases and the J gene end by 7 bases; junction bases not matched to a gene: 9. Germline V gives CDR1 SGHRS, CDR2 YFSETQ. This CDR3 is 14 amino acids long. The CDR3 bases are TGCGCCACCCGCCCGGGGACAGGGGTTGAAAAACTGTTTTTT. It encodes CATRPGTGVEKLFF.

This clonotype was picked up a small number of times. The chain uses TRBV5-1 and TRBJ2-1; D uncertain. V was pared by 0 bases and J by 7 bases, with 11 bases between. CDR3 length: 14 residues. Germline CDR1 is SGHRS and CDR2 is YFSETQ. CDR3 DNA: TGCGCCAGCAGCTTGGGTCCTTCGAGAAATGAGCAGTTCTTC. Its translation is CASSLGPSRNEQFF.

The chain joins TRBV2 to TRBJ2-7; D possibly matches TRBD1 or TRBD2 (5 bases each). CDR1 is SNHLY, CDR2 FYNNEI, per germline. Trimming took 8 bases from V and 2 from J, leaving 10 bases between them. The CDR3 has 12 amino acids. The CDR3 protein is CASRWDPYEQYF. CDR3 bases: TGTGCCAGCCGGTGGGACCCCTACGAGCAGTACTTC.

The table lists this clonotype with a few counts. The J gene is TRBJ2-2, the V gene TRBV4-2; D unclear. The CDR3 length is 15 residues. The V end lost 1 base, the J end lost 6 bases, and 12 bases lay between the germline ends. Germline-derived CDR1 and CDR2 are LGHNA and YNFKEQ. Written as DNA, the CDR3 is TGTGCCAGCAGCCAAGGGCGAGTAGTACCCGGGGAGCTGTTTTTT. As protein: CASSQGRVVPGELFF.

CDR3 sequence reads: CASSLGDRTNEKLFF. CDR3 sequence (DNA): TGTGCCAGCAGCCTGGGGGACAGAACTAATGAAAAACTGTTTTTT. The V gene is TRBV7-9, the J gene TRBJ1-4; 7 bases map to TRBD1. From germline, CDR1 is SEHNR and CDR2 FQNEAQ (reference sequence). V was pared by 5 bases and J by 1 base, with 4 bases of the junction left unmatched. The CDR3 covers 15 residues.

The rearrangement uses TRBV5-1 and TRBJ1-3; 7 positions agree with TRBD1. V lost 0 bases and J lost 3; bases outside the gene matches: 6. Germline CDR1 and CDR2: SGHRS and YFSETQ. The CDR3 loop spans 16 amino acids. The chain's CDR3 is CASSLVGTVGGNTIYF. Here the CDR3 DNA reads TGCGCCAGCAGCTTGGTTGGGACAGTTGGTGGAAACACCATATATTTT.

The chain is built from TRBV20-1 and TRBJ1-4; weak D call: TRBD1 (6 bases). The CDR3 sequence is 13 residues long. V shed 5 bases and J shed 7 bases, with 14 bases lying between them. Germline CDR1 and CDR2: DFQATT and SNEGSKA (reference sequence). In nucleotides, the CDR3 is TGCAGTGCTCTTGGCAGGGGAGGTGAAAAACTGTTTTTT. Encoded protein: CSALGRGGEKLFF.

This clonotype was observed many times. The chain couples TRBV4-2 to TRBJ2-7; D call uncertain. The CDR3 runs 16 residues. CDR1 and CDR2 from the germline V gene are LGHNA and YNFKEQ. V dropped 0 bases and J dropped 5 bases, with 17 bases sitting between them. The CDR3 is CASSQDTRRILDEQYF. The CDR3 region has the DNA TGTGCCAGCAGCCAAGATACGAGACGGATTCTCGACGAGCAGTACTTC.

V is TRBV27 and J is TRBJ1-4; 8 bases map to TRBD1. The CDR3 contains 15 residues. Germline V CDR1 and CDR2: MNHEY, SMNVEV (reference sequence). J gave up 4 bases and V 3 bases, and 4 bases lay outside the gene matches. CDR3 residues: CASSLGGQDNEKLFF. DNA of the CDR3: TGTGCCAGCAGTTTGGGGGGACAGGATAATGAAAAACTGTTTTTT.

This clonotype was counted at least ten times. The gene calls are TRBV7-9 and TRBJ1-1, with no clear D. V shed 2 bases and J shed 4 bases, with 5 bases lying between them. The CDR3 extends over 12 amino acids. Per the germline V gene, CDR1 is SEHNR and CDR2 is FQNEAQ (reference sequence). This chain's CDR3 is CASSLYGTEAFF. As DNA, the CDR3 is TGTGCCAGCAGCTTATACGGCACTGAAGCTTTCTTT.

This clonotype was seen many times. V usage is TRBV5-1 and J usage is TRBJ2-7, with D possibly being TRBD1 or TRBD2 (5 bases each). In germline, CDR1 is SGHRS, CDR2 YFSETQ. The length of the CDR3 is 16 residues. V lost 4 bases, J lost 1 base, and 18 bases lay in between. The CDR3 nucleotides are TGCGCCAGCAGCACCCAACCGGGACCTCCTTCCTACGAGCAGTACTTC. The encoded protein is CASSTQPGPPSYEQYF.

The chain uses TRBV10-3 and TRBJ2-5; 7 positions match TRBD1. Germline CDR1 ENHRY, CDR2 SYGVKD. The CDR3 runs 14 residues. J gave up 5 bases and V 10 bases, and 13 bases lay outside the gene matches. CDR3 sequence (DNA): TGTGCCACCACTCCCAGGGGGAATGTGGAGACCCAGTACTTC. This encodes CATTPRGNVETQYF.

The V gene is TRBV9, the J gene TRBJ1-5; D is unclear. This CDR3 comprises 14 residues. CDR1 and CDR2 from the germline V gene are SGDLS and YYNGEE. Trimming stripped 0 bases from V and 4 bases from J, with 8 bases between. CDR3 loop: CASSVAATNQPQHF. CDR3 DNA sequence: TGTGCCAGCAGCGTAGCGGCTACGAATCAGCCCCAGCATTTT.

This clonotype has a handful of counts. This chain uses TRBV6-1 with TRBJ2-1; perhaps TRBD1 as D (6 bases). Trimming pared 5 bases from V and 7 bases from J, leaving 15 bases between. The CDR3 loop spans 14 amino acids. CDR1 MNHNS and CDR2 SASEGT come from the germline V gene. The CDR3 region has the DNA TGTGCCAGCAGTCGACGGACAGTGAAGAATGAGCAGTTCTTC. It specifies CASSRRTVKNEQFF.

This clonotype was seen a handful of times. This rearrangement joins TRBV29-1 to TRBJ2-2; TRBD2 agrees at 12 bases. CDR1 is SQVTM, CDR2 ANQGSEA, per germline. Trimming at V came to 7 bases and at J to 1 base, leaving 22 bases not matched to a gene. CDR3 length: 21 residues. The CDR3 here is CSAPQALSSRLAGVNTGELFF. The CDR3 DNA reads TGCAGCGCTCCTCAGGCCCTTTCAAGCCGACTAGCGGGGGTGAACACCGGGGAGCTGTTTTTT.